Listed here is a single TCR beta chain. Its antigen is currently unknown. The data were obtained in a study of T cells expressing NK-cell markers. Study-level information: The authors sequenced eight donors, of whom seven were HCMV-seropositive and one was seronegative. Study-wide results and limits: These same clonotypes (in several donors) also led the CD3+CD56-NKG2C+ fraction.

Scientists made TCR beta cDNA using 5'RACE template switching with UMIs. From its re-call of the 5' RACE reads, TCRdb lists each CDR3 protein once, without DNA. The repertoire table contains some 410,000 distinct CDR3 sequences. The receptor's source is a woman between 18 and 69 years old in good health. Sequences were obtained from blood T cells: a sorted CD56 or NKG2C T cell subset, CD4+ or CD8+ T cells, or bulk PBMC T cells (not recorded which).

The CDR3 here is CASTTFTGELFF. The chain carries TRBV7-2 and TRBJ2-2. Germline CDR1 SGHTA, CDR2 FQGNSA. This CDR3 has 12 amino acids. Full variable domain (outside the CDR3, taken from reference TRBV7-2 and TRBJ2-2): GAGVSQSPSNKVTEKGKDVELRCDPISGHTALYWYRQSLGQGLEFLIYFQGNSAPDKSGLPSDRFSAERTGGSVSTLTIQRTQQEDSAVYLCASTTFTGELFFGEGSRLTVL.